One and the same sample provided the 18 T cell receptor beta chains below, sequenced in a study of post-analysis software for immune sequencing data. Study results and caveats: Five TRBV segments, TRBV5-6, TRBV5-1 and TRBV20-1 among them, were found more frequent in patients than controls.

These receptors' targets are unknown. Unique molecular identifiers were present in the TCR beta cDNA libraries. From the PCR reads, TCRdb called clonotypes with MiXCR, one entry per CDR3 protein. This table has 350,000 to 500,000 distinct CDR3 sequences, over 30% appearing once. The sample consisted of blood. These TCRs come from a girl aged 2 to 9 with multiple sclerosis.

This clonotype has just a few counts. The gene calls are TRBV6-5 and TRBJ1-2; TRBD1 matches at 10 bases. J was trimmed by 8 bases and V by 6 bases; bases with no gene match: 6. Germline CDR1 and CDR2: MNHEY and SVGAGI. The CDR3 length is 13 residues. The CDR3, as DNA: TGTGCCAGCAGACGACAGGGGGCTGAAGGCTACACCTTC. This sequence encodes CASRRQGAEGYTF.

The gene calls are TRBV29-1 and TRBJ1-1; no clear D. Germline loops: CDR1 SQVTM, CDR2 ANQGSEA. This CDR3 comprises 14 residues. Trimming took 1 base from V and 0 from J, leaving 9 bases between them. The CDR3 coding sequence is TGCAGCGTTGAAGTCCGGGAGTTGAACACTGAAGCTTTCTTT. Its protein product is CSVEVRELNTEAFF.

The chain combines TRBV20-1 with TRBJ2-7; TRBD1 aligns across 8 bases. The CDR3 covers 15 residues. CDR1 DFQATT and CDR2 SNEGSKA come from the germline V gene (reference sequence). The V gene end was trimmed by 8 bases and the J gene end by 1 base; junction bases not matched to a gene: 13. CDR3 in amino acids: CSPRSGQGRSYEQYF. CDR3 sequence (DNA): TGCAGTCCGCGCTCTGGACAGGGTAGGTCCTACGAGCAGTACTTC.

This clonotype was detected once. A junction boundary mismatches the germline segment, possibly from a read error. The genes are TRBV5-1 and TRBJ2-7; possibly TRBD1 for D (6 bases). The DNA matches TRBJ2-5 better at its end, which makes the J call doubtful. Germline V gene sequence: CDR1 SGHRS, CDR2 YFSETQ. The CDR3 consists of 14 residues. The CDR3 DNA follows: TGCACCAGCAGTGGGGGCGCCCCTGGAGAGACCCAGTACTTC. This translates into CTSSGGAPGETQYF.

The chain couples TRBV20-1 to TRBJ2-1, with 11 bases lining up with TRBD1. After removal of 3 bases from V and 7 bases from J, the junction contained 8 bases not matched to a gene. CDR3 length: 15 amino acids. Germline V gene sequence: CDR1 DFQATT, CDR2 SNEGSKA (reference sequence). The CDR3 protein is CSASVPGTGGNEQFF. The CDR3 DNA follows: TGCAGTGCTAGTGTCCCCGGGACAGGGGGTAATGAGCAGTTCTTC.

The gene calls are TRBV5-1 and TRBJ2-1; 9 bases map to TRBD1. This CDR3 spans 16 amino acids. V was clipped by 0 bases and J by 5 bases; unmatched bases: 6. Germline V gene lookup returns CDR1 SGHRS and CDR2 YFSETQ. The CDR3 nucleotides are TGCGCCAGCAGCTTGGCAAGGGACAGGGTGAACAATGAGCAGTTCTTC. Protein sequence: CASSLARDRVNNEQFF.

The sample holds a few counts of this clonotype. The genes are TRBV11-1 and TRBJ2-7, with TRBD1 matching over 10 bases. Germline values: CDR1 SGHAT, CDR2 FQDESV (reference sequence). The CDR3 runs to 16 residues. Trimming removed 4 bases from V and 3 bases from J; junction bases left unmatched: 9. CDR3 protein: CASSSPRRDRGYEQYF. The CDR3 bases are TGTGCCAGCAGCTCCCCACGTCGGGACAGGGGCTACGAGCAGTACTTC.

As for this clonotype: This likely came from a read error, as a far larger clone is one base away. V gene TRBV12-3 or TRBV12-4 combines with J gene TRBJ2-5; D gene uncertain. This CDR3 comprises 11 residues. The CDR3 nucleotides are TGTGCCGGCAGTTTAAGGGAGACCCAGTACTTC. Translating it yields CAGSLRETQYF.

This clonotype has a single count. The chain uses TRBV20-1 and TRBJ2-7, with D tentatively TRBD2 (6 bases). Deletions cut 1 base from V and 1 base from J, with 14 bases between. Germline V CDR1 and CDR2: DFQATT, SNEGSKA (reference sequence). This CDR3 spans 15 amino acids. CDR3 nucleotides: TGCAGTGCTAGAGTAAGCGGGCGTTCGTCCTACGAGCAGTACTTC. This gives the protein CSARVSGRSSYEQYF.

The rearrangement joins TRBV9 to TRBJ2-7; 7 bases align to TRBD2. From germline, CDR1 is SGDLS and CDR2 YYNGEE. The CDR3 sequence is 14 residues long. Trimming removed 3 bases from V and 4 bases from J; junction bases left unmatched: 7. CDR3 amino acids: CASSGGLRPYEQYF. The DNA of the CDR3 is TGTGCCAGCAGCGGGGGACTAAGGCCTTACGAGCAGTACTTC.

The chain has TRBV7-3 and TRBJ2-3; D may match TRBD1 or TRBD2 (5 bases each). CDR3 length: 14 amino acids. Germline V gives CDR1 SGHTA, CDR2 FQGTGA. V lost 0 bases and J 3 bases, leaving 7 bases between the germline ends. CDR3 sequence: CASSLTEGTDTQYF. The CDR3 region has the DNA TGTGCCAGCAGCTTAACTGAGGGGACAGATACGCAGTATTTT.

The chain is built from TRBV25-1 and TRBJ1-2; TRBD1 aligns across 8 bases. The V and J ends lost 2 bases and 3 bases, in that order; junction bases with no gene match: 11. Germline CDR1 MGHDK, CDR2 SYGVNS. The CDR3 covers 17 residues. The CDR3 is CASSEPEGRGPYYGYTF. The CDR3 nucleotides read TGTGCCAGCAGTGAACCGGAGGGCAGGGGGCCTTACTATGGCTACACCTTC.

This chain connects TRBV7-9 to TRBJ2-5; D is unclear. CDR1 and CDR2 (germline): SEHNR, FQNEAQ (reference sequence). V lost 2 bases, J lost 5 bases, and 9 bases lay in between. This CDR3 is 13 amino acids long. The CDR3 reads CASSLPSSETQYF. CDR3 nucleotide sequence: TGTGCCAGCAGCTTACCAAGCAGCGAGACCCAGTACTTC.

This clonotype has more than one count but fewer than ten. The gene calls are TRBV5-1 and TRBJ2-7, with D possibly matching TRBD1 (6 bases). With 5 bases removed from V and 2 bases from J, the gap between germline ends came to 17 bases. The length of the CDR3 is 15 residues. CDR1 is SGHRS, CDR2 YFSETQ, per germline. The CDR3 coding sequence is TGCGCCAGCAGTTCCCAAACAGGGTCGCCCTACGAGCAGTACTTC. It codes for CASSSQTGSPYEQYF.

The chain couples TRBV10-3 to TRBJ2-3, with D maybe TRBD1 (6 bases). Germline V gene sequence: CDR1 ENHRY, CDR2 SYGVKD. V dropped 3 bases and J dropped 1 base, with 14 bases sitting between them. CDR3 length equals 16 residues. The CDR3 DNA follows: TGTGCCATCAGTGAACAAGGGGGAGAGGGCACAGATACGCAGTATTTT. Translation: CAISEQGGEGTDTQYF.

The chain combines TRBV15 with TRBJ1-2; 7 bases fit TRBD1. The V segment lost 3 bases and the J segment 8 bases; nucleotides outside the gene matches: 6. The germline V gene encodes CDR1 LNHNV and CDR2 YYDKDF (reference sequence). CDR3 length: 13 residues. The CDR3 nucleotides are TGTGCCACCAGCAGGGTGCCACAGGGGGGCTACACCTTC. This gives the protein CATSRVPQGGYTF.

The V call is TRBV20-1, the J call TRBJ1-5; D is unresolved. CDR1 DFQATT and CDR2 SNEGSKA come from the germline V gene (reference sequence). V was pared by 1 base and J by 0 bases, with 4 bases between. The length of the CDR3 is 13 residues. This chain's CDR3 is CSARVFSNQPQHF. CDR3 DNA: TGCAGTGCTAGAGTATTTAGCAATCAGCCCCAGCATTTT.

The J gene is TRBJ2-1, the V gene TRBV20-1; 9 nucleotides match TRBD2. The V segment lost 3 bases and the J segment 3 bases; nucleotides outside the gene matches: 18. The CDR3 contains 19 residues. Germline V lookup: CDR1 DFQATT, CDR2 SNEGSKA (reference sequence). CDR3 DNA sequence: TGCAGTGCTAGTGCTACCGGGACACAGACTAGCGGTCGCTACAATGAGCAGTTCTTC. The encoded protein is CSASATGTQTSGRYNEQFF.